These 18 T cell receptor beta chains share one sample of origin, sequenced in a study of OX40 agonist ivuxolimab in advanced cancers. Method: immunoSEQ multiplex PCR; TCRdb's copy keeps in-frame clones and lacks some. The repertoire holds approximately 68,000 clones, with around 90% as singletons. The sequenced sample was CD4+ or CD8+ T cells sorted from blood, obtained in a trial of the OX40 agonist ivuxolimab. Receptors were obtained from an adult with an advanced solid tumor such as melanoma, head and neck, liver or kidney cancer.

The chain joins TRBV6-5 to TRBJ1-4; no clear D gene. V lost 0 bases and J 8 bases, leaving 7 bases between the germline ends. This CDR3 has 13 residues. Germline V gene lookup returns CDR1 MNHEY and CDR2 SVGAGI. The CDR3 loop reads CASSYSSGEKLFF. Here the CDR3 DNA reads TGTGCCAGCAGTTACTCATCCGGAGAAAAACTGTTTTTT.

The CDR3 is CASSGTGLSTDTQYF. The CDR3 DNA reads TGTGCCAGTAGCGGGACAGGGTTGAGCACAGATACGCAGTATTTT. The chain links TRBV19 to TRBJ2-3; 9 bases fit TRBD1. V shed 6 bases and J 0 bases; nucleotides not matched to a gene: 4. The length of the CDR3 is 15 residues. Germline V gives CDR1 LNHDA, CDR2 SQIVND (reference sequence).

V gene TRBV6-1 combines with J gene TRBJ1-6; D not resolved. CDR1 and CDR2 from the germline V gene are MNHNS and SASEGT. V shed 1 base and J shed 14 bases, with 12 bases lying between them. The CDR3 has 13 residues. The DNA of the CDR3 is TGTGCCAGCAGTGAAGATCGGCACTCTACCCTCCACTTT. This encodes CASSEDRHSTLHF.

The chain is built from TRBV2 and TRBJ2-3, with TRBD2 identical over 9 bases. Trimming at V came to 3 bases and at J to 7 bases, leaving 8 bases not matched to a gene. This CDR3 is 15 amino acids long. From germline, CDR1 is SNHLY and CDR2 FYNNEI. The CDR3 DNA reads as TGTGCCAGCAGTGAGGCTAGCGGGAAGTCCTATACGCAGTATTTT. This encodes CASSEASGKSYTQYF.

This clone was observed a single time. V usage is TRBV15 and J usage is TRBJ2-5; D may be TRBD1 (6 bases). The CDR3 loop spans 15 amino acids. Trimming removed 1 base from V and 4 bases from J, with 13 bases in between. Germline V gene data show CDR1 as LNHNV and CDR2 as YYDKDF (reference sequence). The CDR3 DNA follows: TGTGCCACCAGCAGAGTGTCCCGAGGGGGAGAGACCCAGTACTTC. It encodes CATSRVSRGGETQYF.

The rearrangement links TRBV5-1 to TRBJ2-5; TRBD2 aligns across 8 bases. This CDR3 is 16 amino acids long. V shed 4 bases, J shed 4 bases, and the junction held 12 bases outside the gene matches. The germline V gene has CDR1 SGHRS and CDR2 YFSETQ. The CDR3, as DNA: TGCGCCAGCAGCCTCTCAGCGGGGGCCCTCGGAGAGACCCAGTACTTC. Its protein is CASSLSAGALGETQYF.

The chain joins TRBV30 to TRBJ2-7; no reliable D call. Germline CDR1 GTSNPN, CDR2 SVGIG (reference sequence). Trimming left V 6 bases short and J 0 bases short, with 12 bases between. CDR3 length: 13 amino acids. CDR3: CACGRVGSYEQYF. The CDR3 coding sequence is TGTGCCTGCGGGCGAGTAGGCTCCTACGAGCAGTACTTC.

The chain joins TRBV5-1 to TRBJ2-1; unclear D gene. V lost 4 bases to trimming and J lost 5 bases, with 13 bases between them. Germline V gene sequence: CDR1 SGHRS, CDR2 YFSETQ. CDR3 length: 14 amino acids. CDR3 sequence (DNA): TGCGCCAGCAGCCCCACCCGGATGAACAATGAGCAGTTCTTC. Protein: CASSPTRMNNEQFF.

The rearrangement links TRBV18 to TRBJ2-2; TRBD2 might be the D (5 bases). This CDR3 is built from 16 residues. The germline V gene encodes CDR1 KGHSH and CDR2 LQKENI. Between the trimmed V and J ends, which lost 4 bases and 6 bases, there was a span of 18 bases. The CDR3 here is CASSQTWESEAGELFF. CDR3 DNA sequence: TGTGCCAGCTCACAAACCTGGGAGTCGGAGGCCGGGGAGCTGTTTTTT.

V and J are TRBV7-2 and TRBJ2-2; D call uncertain. The CDR3 has 15 residues. Germline CDR1 and CDR2: SGHTA and FQGNSA. Deletions cut 1 base from V and 5 bases from J, with 11 bases between. CDR3 DNA sequence: TGTGCCAGCAGCTTAGACGTTGCCCCGACCGGGGAGCTGTTTTTT. Its protein product is CASSLDVAPTGELFF.

The rearrangement links TRBV5-6 to TRBJ2-1, with 8 bases aligning to TRBD1. Germline assignment: CDR1 SGHDT and CDR2 YYEEEE. The CDR3 is 15 amino acids. Trimming cost V 2 bases and J 3 bases; bases outside gene matches: 4. Here the CDR3 reads CASSFLDRDYNEQFF. The CDR3 nucleotides are TGTGCCAGCAGCTTCCTGGACAGGGACTACAATGAGCAGTTCTTC.

CDR3 amino acids: CAWTPIGTSKGFYNEQFF. Here the CDR3 DNA reads TGTGCCTGGACCCCTATCGGGACCTCTAAAGGGTTCTACAATGAGCAGTTCTTC. This chain uses TRBV30 with TRBJ2-1; D could derive from TRBD1 or TRBD2 (5 bases each). The CDR3 is 18 residues long. The germline V gene has CDR1 GTSNPN and CDR2 SVGIG (reference sequence). Trimming cost V 4 bases and J 3 bases, with 25 bases left between them.

V gene TRBV11-2 combines with J gene TRBJ2-1; TRBD2 might be the D (6 bases). Trimming took 1 base from V and 7 from J, leaving 14 bases between them. Per germline, CDR1 SGHAT and CDR2 FQNNGV. The CDR3 is 15 amino acids. The chain's CDR3 is CASSLGLAGQNEQFF. The DNA for the CDR3 is TGTGCCAGCAGCTTAGGGCTGGCGGGGCAGAATGAGCAGTTCTTC. Combining the CDR3 with reference TRBV11-2 and TRBJ2-1 gives the whole variable domain EAGVAQSPRYKIIEKRQSVAFWCNPISGHATLYWYQQILGQGPKLLIQFQNNGVVDDSQLPKDRFSAERLKGVDSTLKIQPAKLEDSAVYLCASSLGLAGQNEQFFGPGTRLTVL.

V usage is TRBV21-1 and J usage is TRBJ2-6; the D call in the table, TRBD1, was not verified against the DNA. TRBV21-1 is marked as a pseudogene. The length of the CDR3 is 17 residues. This CDR3 reads CASSTGYTSSGANVLTF. CDR3 sequence (DNA): TGTGCCAGCAGCACAGGGTATACAAGCTCTGGGGCCAACGTCCTGACTTTC.

V usage is TRBV18 and J usage is TRBJ2-3; D gene uncertain. CDR3 length: 16 residues. Deletions cut 0 bases from V and 2 bases from J, with 12 bases between. The germline gives CDR1 KGHSH, CDR2 LQKENI. The CDR3 DNA reads as TGTGCCAGCTCACCACCGGGCAGAACCTACACAGATACGCAGTATTTT. It codes for CASSPPGRTYTDTQYF. The full variable domain, completed using reference TRBV18 and TRBJ2-3, is NAGVMQNPRHLVRRRGQEARLRCSPMKGHSHVYWYRQLPEEGLKFMVYLQKENIIDESGMPKERFSAEFPKEGPSILRIQQVVRGDSAAYFCASSPPGRTYTDTQYFGPGTRLTVL.

The chain combines TRBV28 with TRBJ2-7; D is undetermined. The germline V gene has CDR1 MDHEN and CDR2 SYDVKM. The CDR3 loop spans 11 amino acids. V was pared by 5 bases and J by 4 bases, with 6 bases between. The CDR3 bases are TGTGCCAGCAGTCCTCTGTACGAGCAGTACTTC. Translated: CASSPLYEQYF. Using reference TRBV28 and TRBJ2-7 for the parts outside the CDR3, the full variable domain is DVKVTQSSRYLVKRTGEKVFLECVQDMDHENMFWYRQDPGLGLRLIYFSYDVKMKEKGDIPEGYSVSREKKERFSLILESASTNQTSMYLCASSPLYEQYFGPGTRLTVT.

The chain recombines TRBV5-1 with TRBJ2-3; D assignment may be TRBD1 or TRBD2 (5 bases each). The CDR3 is made up of 14 amino acids. V was shortened by 4 bases and J by 1 base, with 10 bases between the two germline ends. The germline gives CDR1 SGHRS, CDR2 YFSETQ. The CDR3: CASSLGEGTDTQYF. The CDR3 DNA sequence: TGCGCCAGCAGCCTGGGGGAAGGCACAGATACGCAGTATTTT.

This clone was detected a few times. The J gene is TRBJ1-4, the V gene TRBV11-2, with D tentatively TRBD1 (5 bases). This CDR3 has 14 residues. Trimming removed 4 bases from V and 8 bases from J, with 14 bases in between. Germline CDR1 and CDR2: SGHAT and FQNNGV. This CDR3 is CASSSRDLQEKLFF. The CDR3 DNA reads as TGTGCCAGCAGCTCCCGGGACCTTCAGGAAAAACTGTTTTTT.